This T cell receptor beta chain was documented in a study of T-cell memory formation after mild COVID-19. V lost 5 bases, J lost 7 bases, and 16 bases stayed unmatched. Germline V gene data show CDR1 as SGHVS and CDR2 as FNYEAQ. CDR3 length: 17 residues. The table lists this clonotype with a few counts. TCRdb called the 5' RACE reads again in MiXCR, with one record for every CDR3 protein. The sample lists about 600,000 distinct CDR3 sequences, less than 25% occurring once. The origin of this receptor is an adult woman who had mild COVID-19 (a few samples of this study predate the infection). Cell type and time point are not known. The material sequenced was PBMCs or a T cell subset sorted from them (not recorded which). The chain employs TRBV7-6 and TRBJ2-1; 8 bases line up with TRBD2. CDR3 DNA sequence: TGTGCCAGCAGCCCTGGGTCTAGCGGGCGATCTAGGAATGAGCAGTTCTTC. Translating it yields CASSPGSSGRSRNEQFF.